The source of this TCR beta chain is a study of memory CD4+ T cells and cytomegalovirus serostatus. The study's findings and limits: Of 150 to 200 reported CMV TCRbeta sequences, roughly 70 were found in memory CD4+ repertoires.

With regard to this clone: Its antigen is as yet unknown.

The CDR3 contains 15 residues. V dropped 2 bases and J dropped 0 bases, with 13 bases sitting between them. CDR1 GTSNPN and CDR2 SVGIG come from the germline V gene (reference sequence). Single viable CD3+CD4+CD8-CD45RO+ cells were sorted as the memory CD4+ T cells. Donors' CMV status reflects serum IgG against pp150, pp28, p38, p52. Some clones are missing from TCRdb's copy, which holds only in-frame ones; the method was immunoSEQ multiplex PCR. This table has 25,000 to 30,000 clones, around 75% appearing once. The sequence was collected from an adult in good health and CMV-seronegative. J is TRBJ1-1 and V is TRBV30; D is unresolved. The sample comprised memory CD4+ T cells from blood. DNA of the CDR3: TGTGCCTGGAGTTATACCGTTCAAATGAACACTGAAGCTTTCTTT. It is translated as CAWSYTVQMNTEAFF. Variable domain in full (rest from reference TRBV30 and TRBJ1-1): SQTIHQWPATLVQPVGSPLSLECTVEGTSNPNLYWYRQAAGRGLQLLFYSVGIGQISSEVPQNLSASRPQDRQFILSSKKLLLSDSGFYLCAWSYTVQMNTEAFFGQGTRLTVV.